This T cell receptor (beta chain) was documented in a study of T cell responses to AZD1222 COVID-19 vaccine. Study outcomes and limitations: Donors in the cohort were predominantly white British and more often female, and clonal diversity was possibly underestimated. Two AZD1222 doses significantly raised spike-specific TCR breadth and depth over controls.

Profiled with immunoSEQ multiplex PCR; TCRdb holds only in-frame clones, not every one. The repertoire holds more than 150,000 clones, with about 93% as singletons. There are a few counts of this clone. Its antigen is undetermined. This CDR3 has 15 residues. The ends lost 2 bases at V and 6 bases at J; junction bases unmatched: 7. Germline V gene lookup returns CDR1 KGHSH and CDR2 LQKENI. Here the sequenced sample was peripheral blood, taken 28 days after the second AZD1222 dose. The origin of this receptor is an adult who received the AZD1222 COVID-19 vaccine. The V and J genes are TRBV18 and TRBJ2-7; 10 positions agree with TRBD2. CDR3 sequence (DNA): TGTGCCAGCTCACCAAACCTAGCGGGAGATGCCGAGCAGTACTTC. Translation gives CASSPNLAGDAEQYF.